The present T cell receptor (beta chain) was sequenced within a study of blood T cell repertoires in COVID-19. In the study overall: Both acute and convalescent COVID-19 samples were obtained from the United States, Italy and Spain. T cells, B-cell-depleted T cells, or PBMCs supplied cDNA or gDNA.

Original methodology: Reference gene primer amplification in the assay estimated nucleated cell counts. The data were produced by immunoSEQ multiplex PCR, yet TCRdb's version contains in-frame clones alone and is incomplete. V and J calls and clone size are copied from that table; D and trimming were computed from the DNA. This sample has approximately 140,000 clones; over 75% occur once, and the top ten carry about 2%. The TCR was taken from a man between 65 and 85 years old with active COVID-19. Sequenced: peripheral blood.

The CDR3 is CASSSDGRALRNTEAFF. CDR3 nucleotides: TGTGCCAGCAGTTCAGATGGGAGGGCACTAAGGAACACTGAAGCTTTCTTT. The chain is built from TRBV6-2 or TRBV6-3 and TRBJ1-1; no clear D. Between the trimmed V and J ends, which lost 4 bases and 1 base, there was a span of 19 bases. Per the germline V gene, CDR1 is MNHEY and CDR2 is SVGEGT. The CDR3 is made up of 17 amino acids.